The TCR beta chain described here comes from a study of cytomegalovirus exposure and HLA in healthy donors. Overall study findings and caveats: The study flagged approximately 180 TCR beta chains as cytomegalovirus-associated. In a later analysis, common viral pathogens appeared linked to several of the most significant clusters.

In the case of this clone: Its target is not known.

The PCR made use of 60 Vbeta and 13 Jbeta primers. TCRdb's copy holds only in-frame clones and misses some; the assay was immunoSEQ multiplex PCR. The table lists approximately 130,000 clones, approximately 81% of them singletons. Sequenced: PBMCs. The source of this sequence is a woman in her forties in good health and CMV-seronegative.

The CDR3 protein is CASSQTLRQIPYEQYF. CDR3 DNA: TGCGCCAGCAGCCAAACACTGAGGCAGATTCCCTACGAGCAGTACTTC. J is TRBJ2-7 and V is TRBV4-1, with D unclear. Germline CDR1 MGHRA, CDR2 YSYEKL. V was pared by 2 bases and J by 2 bases, with 16 bases between. This CDR3 spans 16 amino acids.